This is a list of T cell receptor beta chains from one sample in a study of T cell repertoires in cytomegalovirus infection. TCRdb itself ran the reads through MiXCR, one entry per CDR3 protein. Here the sample spans nearly 650,000 distinct CDR3 sequences, 20% to 25% being singletons. The specimen was CD8+ T cells from PBMCs. The receptors stem from a human donor in good health (CMV status not recorded). Some clones in this sample may be carry-over from other donors' samples. Each CDR3 is given with its conserved first and last residue. Fields, in order: J gene, clone size, V gene, D gene, CDR3 protein, CDR3 DNA. The D gene is left open where the match is weak. Clone size is not always given. Where it is, it says once, few, many or a class for expanded clones.

J gene: TRBJ2-7
clone size: NA
V gene: TRBV20-1
D gene: NA
CDR3 protein: CSARDHRGNSYEQYF
CDR3 DNA: TGCAGTGCTAGAGATCATCGGGGGAACTCCTACGAGCAGTACTTC

J gene: TRBJ2-2
clone size: NA
V gene: TRBV13
D gene: TRBD1
CDR3 protein: CASSPPRGTGAWTGELFF
CDR3 DNA: TGTGCCAGCAGCCCACCCCGCGGGACAGGGGCGTGGACCGGGGAGCTGTTTTTT

J gene: TRBJ1-1
clone size: NA
V gene: TRBV29-1
D gene: NA
CDR3 protein: CSVAVGGTEAFF
CDR3 DNA: TGCAGCGTTGCAGTCGGGGGCACTGAAGCTTTCTTT

J gene: TRBJ2-7
clone size: many
V gene: TRBV12-3/TRBV12-4
D gene: NA
CDR3 protein: CASSFNPDYEQYF
CDR3 DNA: TGTGCCAGCAGTTTCAACCCGGACTACGAGCAGTACTTC

J gene: TRBJ2-1
clone size: many
V gene: TRBV13
D gene: NA
CDR3 protein: CASSLGRGGYNEQFF
CDR3 DNA: TGTGCCAGCAGCTTAGGGAGGGGGGGATACAATGAGCAGTTCTTC

J gene: TRBJ1-5
clone size: few
V gene: TRBV5-5
D gene: NA
CDR3 protein: CASSLPGVSQPQHF
CDR3 DNA: TGTGCCAGCAGCTTGCCCGGGGTGAGTCAGCCCCAGCATTTT

J gene: TRBJ2-3
clone size: few
V gene: TRBV18
D gene: TRBD2
CDR3 protein: CASSPPTSGGPSTDTQYF
CDR3 DNA: TGTGCCAGCTCACCACCGACTAGCGGGGGCCCTAGCACAGATACGCAGTATTTT

J gene: TRBJ2-4
clone size: NA
V gene: TRBV10-3
D gene: TRBD1
CDR3 protein: CAISELNRGDHIQYF
CDR3 DNA: TGTGCCATCAGTGAGTTGAACAGGGGAGATCACATTCAGTACTTC

J gene: TRBJ2-1
clone size: few
V gene: TRBV7-9
D gene: NA
CDR3 protein: CASSLGVKSYNEQFF
CDR3 DNA: TGTGCCAGCAGCTTAGGGGTGAAGTCCTACAATGAGCAGTTCTTC

J gene: TRBJ2-1
clone size: NA
V gene: TRBV19
D gene: NA
CDR3 protein: CASSIKTRGNEQFF
CDR3 DNA: TGTGCCAGTAGTATTAAGACTAGAGGCAATGAGCAGTTCTTC

J gene: TRBJ1-3
clone size: few
V gene: TRBV12-3/TRBV12-4
D gene: NA
CDR3 protein: CASRILPGAGNTIYF
CDR3 DNA: TGTGCCAGCAGAATCCTACCTGGGGCTGGAAACACCATATATTTT

J gene: TRBJ2-4
clone size: NA
V gene: TRBV6-2/TRBV6-3
D gene: NA
CDR3 protein: CASSTAKNIQYF
CDR3 DNA: TGTGCCAGCTCCACCGCCAAAAACATTCAGTACTTC

J gene: TRBJ1-5
clone size: once
V gene: TRBV9
D gene: NA
CDR3 protein: CASGGDSNQPQHF
CDR3 DNA: TGTGCCAGCGGGGGAGATAGCAATCAGCCCCAGCATTTT

J gene: TRBJ2-7
clone size: NA
V gene: TRBV7-6
D gene: NA
CDR3 protein: CVSSPSGQLYEQYF
CDR3 DNA: TGTGTCAGCAGTCCAAGCGGACAGTTGTACGAGCAGTACTTC

J gene: TRBJ1-5
clone size: many
V gene: TRBV7-6
D gene: NA
CDR3 protein: CASSEGISNQPQHF
CDR3 DNA: TGTGCCAGCAGCGAAGGGATTAGCAATCAGCCCCAGCATTTT

J gene: TRBJ2-1
clone size: few
V gene: TRBV7-8
D gene: TRBD2
CDR3 protein: CASSIWGLGNYNEQFF
CDR3 DNA: TGTGCCAGCAGCATCTGGGGACTAGGAAACTACAATGAGCAGTTCTTC

J gene: TRBJ1-1
clone size: many
V gene: TRBV28
D gene: NA
CDR3 protein: CASSPSFRMNTEAFF
CDR3 DNA: TGTGCCAGCAGTCCCTCCTTCAGGATGAACACTGAAGCTTTCTTT